The 18 T cell receptor beta chains given below trace back to one sample, sequenced in a study of T cells in localized non-small cell lung cancer (dated by TCRdb to the early 2020s). The library was generated by the immunoSEQ multiplex PCR assay. TCRdb carries this immuneACCESS record with in-frame sequences only. Its versions omit some clonotypes, under half of them owing to an unresolved V gene in the studies checked, with the rest unexplained. The sample records 30,000 or so clones, over 75% of which are singletons. Jointly, the top ten make up 4% to 5% of the sample. Sequencing used peripheral blood mononuclear cells, obtained before any cancer treatment. All receptors come from a woman aged 40-69 years with stage III lung adenocarcinoma.

The rearrangement joins TRBV4-1 to TRBJ2-7; D perhaps matches TRBD1 (6 bases). V lost 3 bases to trimming and J lost 6 bases, with 15 bases between them. Germline-derived CDR1 and CDR2 are MGHRA and YSYEKL. The CDR3 length is 14 residues. For the CDR3, the DNA is TGCGCCAGCAGCCAGGCTGGCCAGACAGGCGAGCAGTACTTC. The encoded protein is CASSQAGQTGEQYF.

J is TRBJ1-6 and V is TRBV4-3; weak D call: TRBD1 (5 bases). The germline V gene encodes CDR1 LGHNA and CDR2 YSLEER. CDR3 length: 16 amino acids. The ends were cut back, 1 base at V and 8 bases at J, with 15 bases in the middle. The CDR3 DNA is TGCGCCAGCAGCCAAGTTATGGGGCCGAGGGATTCACCCCTCCACTTT. This sequence encodes CASSQVMGPRDSPLHF.

The V gene is TRBV11-2, the J gene TRBJ1-1; D is undetermined. Germline assignment: CDR1 SGHAT and CDR2 FQNNGV. Trimming removed 7 bases at V and 8 bases at J, with 17 bases between. The CDR3 length is 13 residues. The DNA of the CDR3 is TGTGCCAGCACCACCCTTGACGTCGGAGAAGCTTTCTTT. It specifies CASTTLDVGEAFF.

This clone was observed once. This rearrangement joins TRBV9 to TRBJ1-2, with D tentatively TRBD1 (6 bases). The CDR3 loop spans 14 amino acids. Germline loops: CDR1 SGDLS, CDR2 YYNGEE. V lost 0 bases, J lost 4 bases, and 10 bases lay in between. This CDR3 is CASSVVGAGYGYTF. The CDR3, as DNA: TGTGCCAGCAGCGTAGTGGGGGCGGGCTATGGCTACACCTTC.

The chain uses TRBV7-8 and TRBJ1-6; D might be TRBD1 (5 bases). The germline V and J ends were trimmed by 2 bases and 7 bases, with 9 bases remaining between them. The V gene's germline CDR1 is SGHVS and CDR2 FQNEAQ. The CDR3 contains 14 residues. This CDR3 reads CASSLNNRNSPLHF. In DNA form, the CDR3 reads TGTGCCAGCAGCTTAAATAACAGGAATTCACCCCTCCACTTT.

The chain employs TRBV5-1 and TRBJ1-6; 7 bases are a match to TRBD1. Germline CDR1 SGHRS, CDR2 YFSETQ. The V segment lost 3 bases and the J segment 9 bases; nucleotides outside the gene matches: 3. The CDR3 extends over 13 amino acids. The CDR3, as DNA: TGCGCCAGCAGCTCAGGGGGAAGTTCACCCCTCCACTTT. It codes for CASSSGGSSPLHF.

This chain connects TRBV30 to TRBJ2-7; 8 positions agree with TRBD1. V shed 5 bases, J shed 2 bases, and the junction held 8 bases outside the gene matches. CDR3 length: 14 amino acids. The V gene's germline CDR1 is GTSNPN and CDR2 SVGIG (reference sequence). CDR3 residues: CAWAGTGATYEQYF. In DNA, the CDR3 is TGTGCCTGGGCCGGGACAGGAGCCACCTACGAGCAGTACTTC.

This chain joins TRBV5-6 and TRBJ2-3; D gene ambiguous. The germline gives CDR1 SGHDT, CDR2 YYEEEE. Trimming took off 2 bases at V and 0 bases at J, with 16 bases between the two ends. The CDR3 contains 17 residues. The CDR3 nucleotides read TGTGCCAGCAGCTTTGGAAGATCAGCGAGGAGCACAGATACGCAGTATTTT. Translation: CASSFGRSARSTDTQYF.

This clone was detected only once. The V and J genes are TRBV28 and TRBJ2-3; TRBD1 is a possible D gene (6 bases). Germline V gives CDR1 MDHEN, CDR2 SYDVKM. V was pared by 4 bases and J by 2 bases, with 10 bases between. The CDR3 spans 14 residues. The CDR3 DNA follows: TGTGCCAGCAGTTGGGCAGGGGTCACAGATACGCAGTATTTT. This codes for CASSWAGVTDTQYF.

This clone was observed once. The chain recombines TRBV6-5 with TRBJ2-5; TRBD1 is a possible D gene (5 bases). V was cut by 6 bases and J by 5 bases, with 13 bases left in between. This CDR3 has 13 residues. Per germline, CDR1 MNHEY and CDR2 SVGAGI. The CDR3 is CASRLDKRETQYF. CDR3 DNA sequence: TGTGCCAGCAGATTGGACAAACGGGAGACCCAGTACTTC.

The chain recombines TRBV29-1 with TRBJ1-2; TRBD1 matches 7 bases. The CDR3 is made up of 13 amino acids. The germline gives CDR1 SQVTM, CDR2 ANQGSEA. V dropped 5 bases and J dropped 5; count of bases not matched to a gene: 8. CDR3 DNA sequence: TGCAGCGTTTTTGACAGGGCTACATATGGCTACACCTTC. It translates to CSVFDRATYGYTF.

The CDR3 spells CASSKDRGTEAFF. The CDR3 DNA reads TGTGCCAGCAGCAAGGACAGGGGCACTGAAGCTTTCTTT. The rearrangement joins TRBV9 to TRBJ1-1; 9 nucleotides align to TRBD1. The ends lost 4 bases at V and 4 bases at J; junction bases unmatched: 2. Per germline, CDR1 SGDLS and CDR2 YYNGEE. The CDR3 contains 13 residues.

This chain links TRBV27 with TRBJ1-2; the match to TRBD1 covers 7 bases. The germline CDR1 and CDR2 sequences are MNHEY and SMNVEV (reference sequence). The junction had 14 bases not matched to a gene; V was cut back by 5 bases and J by 5 bases. The CDR3 is 16 amino acids. Here the CDR3 DNA reads TGTGCCAGCAGTCCGTCCCCCAGGGGGAAGGTGTATGGCTACACCTTC. Protein: CASSPSPRGKVYGYTF.

This chain uses TRBV7-2 with TRBJ2-3; 7 bases are shared with TRBD1. CDR1 and CDR2 from the germline V gene are SGHTA and FQGNSA. The ends lost 3 bases at V and 2 bases at J; junction bases unmatched: 5. This CDR3 is built from 15 residues. CDR3 region: CASSFRGQVTDTQYF. Here the CDR3 DNA reads TGTGCCAGCAGCTTTCGAGGACAGGTCACAGATACGCAGTATTTT.

This chain uses TRBV6-6 with TRBJ1-3, with D perhaps TRBD1 (5 bases). V shed 6 bases and J shed 0 bases, with 12 bases lying between them. The germline V gene encodes CDR1 MNHNY and CDR2 SVGAGI (reference sequence). This CDR3 has 15 residues. The CDR3 DNA sequence: TGTGCCAGCAGCTTCGGGGGGGACTCTGGAAACACCATATATTTT. Encoded protein: CASSFGGDSGNTIYF.

The chain couples TRBV5-1 to TRBJ2-5, with D perhaps given as TRBD1 or TRBD2 (5 bases each). Trimming removed 0 bases at V and 0 bases at J, with 9 bases between. Per the germline V gene, CDR1 is SGHRS and CDR2 is YFSETQ. CDR3 size: 15 residues. The CDR3 here is CASSLAGTDQETQYF. CDR3 bases: TGCGCCAGCAGCTTGGCAGGGACGGACCAAGAGACCCAGTACTTC.

The rearrangement links TRBV19 to TRBJ2-3, with D unresolved. V lost 6 bases and J lost 8, with 12 bases in between. CDR1 LNHDA and CDR2 SQIVND come from the germline V gene (reference sequence). This CDR3 region has 12 residues. The CDR3 DNA is TGTGCCAGTAGCCTGGTGAAAGGTACGCAGTATTTT. This codes for CASSLVKGTQYF. The entire variable domain, with the rest obtained from reference TRBV19 and TRBJ2-3, is as follows: DGGITQSPKYLFRKEGQNVTLSCEQNLNHDAMYWYRQDPGQGLRLIYYSQIVNDFQKGDIAEGYSVSREKKESFPLTVTSAQKNPTAFYLCASSLVKGTQYFGPGTRLTVL.

The rearrangement uses TRBV10-3 and TRBJ2-3, with 16 bases fitting TRBD2. Trimming at V came to 7 bases and at J to 4 bases, leaving 5 bases not matched to a gene. The CDR3 sequence is 16 residues long. CDR1 ENHRY and CDR2 SYGVKD come from the germline V gene. The CDR3 DNA sequence: TGTGCCATCACTGGGACTAGCGGGGGGGCCTCAGATACGCAGTATTTT. Translated: CAITGTSGGASDTQYF.